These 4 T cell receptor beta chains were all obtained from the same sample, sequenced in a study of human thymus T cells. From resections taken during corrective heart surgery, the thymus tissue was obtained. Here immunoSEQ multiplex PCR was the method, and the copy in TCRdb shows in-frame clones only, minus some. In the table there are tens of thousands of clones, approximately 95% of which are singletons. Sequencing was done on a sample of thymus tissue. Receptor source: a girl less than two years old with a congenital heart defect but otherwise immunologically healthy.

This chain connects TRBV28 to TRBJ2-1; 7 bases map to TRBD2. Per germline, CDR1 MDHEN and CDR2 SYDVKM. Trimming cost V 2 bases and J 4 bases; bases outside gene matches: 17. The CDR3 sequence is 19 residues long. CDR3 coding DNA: TGTGCCAGCAGTTTACGATTAAGAATTGCGGGAGTCGTGTACAATGAGCAGTTCTTC. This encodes CASSLRLRIAGVVYNEQFF. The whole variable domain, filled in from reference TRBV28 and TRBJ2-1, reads DVKVTQSSRYLVKRTGEKVFLECVQDMDHENMFWYRQDPGLGLRLIYFSYDVKMKEKGDIPEGYSVSREKKERFSLILESASTNQTSMYLCASSLRLRIAGVVYNEQFFGPGTRLTVL.

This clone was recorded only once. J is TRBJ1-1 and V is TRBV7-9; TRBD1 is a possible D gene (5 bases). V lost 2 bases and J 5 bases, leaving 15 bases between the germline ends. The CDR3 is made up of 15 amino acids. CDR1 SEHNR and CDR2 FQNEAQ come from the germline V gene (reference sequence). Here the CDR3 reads CASSLQGQPGTEAFF. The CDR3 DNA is TGTGCCAGCAGCTTACAAGGACAACCTGGGACTGAAGCTTTCTTT.

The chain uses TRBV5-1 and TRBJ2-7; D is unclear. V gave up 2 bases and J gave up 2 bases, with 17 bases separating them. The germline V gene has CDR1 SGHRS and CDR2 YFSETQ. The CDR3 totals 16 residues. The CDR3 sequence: CASSFLQSGSPYEQYF. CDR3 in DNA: TGCGCCAGCAGCTTTTTGCAGTCCGGGTCCCCCTACGAGCAGTACTTC.

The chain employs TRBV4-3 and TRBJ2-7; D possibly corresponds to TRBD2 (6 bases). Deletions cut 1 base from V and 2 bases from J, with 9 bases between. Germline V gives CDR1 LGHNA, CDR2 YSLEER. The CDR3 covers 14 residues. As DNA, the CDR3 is TGCGCCAGCAGCCAAGCGGGGGAGGCCTACGAGCAGTACTTC. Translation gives CASSQAGEAYEQYF.